These 9 T cell receptor beta chains were all obtained from the same sample, sequenced in a study of identical twins. A single record per CDR3 protein comes from TCRdb applying MiXCR to the 5' RACE reads. Among 400,000 to 600,000 distinct CDR3 sequences listed, 20% to 25% were seen once. The data were also submitted as part of a second study, on yellow fever vaccine responses in identical twins.

Sequences were obtained from CD4+ T cells sorted from blood. These TCRs come from a woman aged 18-29 years in good health.

The rearrangement joins TRBV9 to TRBJ2-5; weak D call: TRBD2 (5 bases). Trimming shortened V by 2 bases and J by 5 bases, and 13 bases separated the two germline ends. The CDR3 extends over 14 amino acids. Germline CDR1 is SGDLS and CDR2 is YYNGEE. The CDR3 is CASSVDSVGETQYF. In DNA, the CDR3 is TGTGCCAGCAGCGTTGATAGCGTCGGGGAGACCCAGTACTTC.

This clonotype has a handful of counts. This chain links TRBV3-1 with TRBJ1-2, with D unresolved. Germline V gene sequence: CDR1 LGHDT, CDR2 YNNKEL (reference sequence). Trimming took 4 bases from V and 7 from J, leaving 16 bases between them. This CDR3 comprises 14 residues. CDR3 sequence reads: CASSPIWGDAGYTF. CDR3 in DNA: TGTGCCAGCAGCCCCATATGGGGTGACGCTGGCTACACCTTC.

This chain uses TRBV4-1 with TRBJ2-5, with D perhaps TRBD1 or TRBD2 (6 bases each). The CDR3 sequence is 17 residues long. CDR1 is MGHRA and CDR2 is YSYEKL in the germline V gene. V gave up 0 bases and J gave up 5 bases, with 19 bases separating them. The CDR3 loop is CASSQEGGRILGETQYF. Written as DNA, the CDR3 is TGCGCCAGCAGCCAAGAGGGGGGCCGGATCCTCGGGGAGACCCAGTACTTC.

This clonotype has only one observation. The chain uses TRBV24-1 and TRBJ2-3; 8 nucleotides line up with TRBD1. The CDR3 runs to 18 residues. Germline trimming cut 2 bases from V and 4 bases from J; bases unmatched to any gene: 13. Germline V gives CDR1 KGHDR, CDR2 SFDVKD. The CDR3 spells CATSDWPSGGAWADTQYF. In DNA, the CDR3 is TGTGCCACCAGTGATTGGCCCTCAGGGGGCGCTTGGGCAGATACGCAGTATTTT.

In nucleotides, the CDR3 is TGCAGTGCCCCTAGCGGGAGAGATACGCAGTATTTT. Translation gives CSAPSGRDTQYF. The rearrangement joins TRBV20-1 to TRBJ2-3, with 10 bases lining up with TRBD2. The J segment lost 5 bases and the V segment lost 6 bases, leaving 2 bases of the junction unmatched. The CDR3 has 12 residues. CDR1 and CDR2 (germline): DFQATT, SNEGSKA (reference sequence).

This clonotype was detected ten times or more. This sequence joins TRBV7-8 and TRBJ2-7, with D maybe TRBD2 (6 bases). Germline V gives CDR1 SGHVS, CDR2 FQNEAQ. CDR3 size: 17 residues. V was trimmed by 1 base and J by 0 bases, leaving 16 bases between them. CDR3 region: CASSLDRDSPPSYEQYF. The CDR3 DNA is TGTGCCAGCAGCTTAGACCGGGACTCCCCTCCCTCCTACGAGCAGTACTTC.

This clonotype was seen a handful of times. The chain has TRBV14 and TRBJ2-1; tentatively, D is TRBD1 (5 bases). V lost 1 base and J 2 bases, leaving 12 bases between the germline ends. The V gene's germline CDR1 is SGHDN and CDR2 FVKESK. The CDR3 runs to 16 residues. The CDR3 loop reads CASSQAQGYPYNEQFF. The CDR3 DNA follows: TGTGCCAGCAGCCAAGCCCAGGGATACCCCTACAATGAGCAGTTCTTC.

This chain uses TRBV12-3 or TRBV12-4 with TRBJ2-7; the D gene could be TRBD1 or TRBD2 (5 bases each). The CDR3 has 12 residues. The V end lost 8 bases, the J end lost 3 bases, and 11 bases lay between the germline ends. CDR3 in amino acids: CASGRDHYEQYF. The CDR3 DNA reads as TGTGCCAGCGGTAGGGACCACTACGAGCAGTACTTC.

This clonotype was seen only a few times. The chain joins TRBV28 to TRBJ2-7; possible D gene TRBD1, 6 bases. Trimming removed 6 bases at V and 0 bases at J, with 12 bases between. The CDR3 is 14 amino acids. In germline, CDR1 is MDHEN, CDR2 SYDVKM. CDR3 residues: CASSTVRGSYEQYV. The CDR3 coding sequence is TGTGCCAGCAGCACCGTCAGGGGCTCCTACGAGCAGTACGTC.